This T cell receptor beta chain was captured in a study of blood T cell repertoires in COVID-19. Study overall: Sites across the United States, Italy and Spain contributed samples from acute and convalescent COVID-19. T cells, B-cell-depleted T cells, or PBMCs provided the cDNA or gDNA that served as material.

Original handling: It was from reference gene primer amplification that nucleated cell counts were estimated. Profiled with immunoSEQ multiplex PCR; TCRdb holds only in-frame clones, not every one. V and J calls and clone size come straight from that table; D and trimming were deduced from the DNA. Among 100,000 to 150,000 clones, more than 75% were seen once, and the ten largest hold roughly an eighth. The Seattle patients, enrolled during active infection, were followed longitudinally. Germline CDR1 SNHLY, CDR2 FYNNEI. V lost 2 bases to trimming and J lost 1 base, with 9 bases between them. The CDR3 contains 15 residues.

This chain uses TRBV2 with TRBJ1-5; D remains ambiguous. The sample consisted of peripheral blood. The receptor's source is a woman in her sixties or seventies with COVID-19, enrolled during active disease. The DNA for the CDR3 is TGTGCCAGCAGTGAAACGGCGGTGAGCAATCAGCCCCAGCATTTT. Translated, it gives CASSETAVSNQPQHF.